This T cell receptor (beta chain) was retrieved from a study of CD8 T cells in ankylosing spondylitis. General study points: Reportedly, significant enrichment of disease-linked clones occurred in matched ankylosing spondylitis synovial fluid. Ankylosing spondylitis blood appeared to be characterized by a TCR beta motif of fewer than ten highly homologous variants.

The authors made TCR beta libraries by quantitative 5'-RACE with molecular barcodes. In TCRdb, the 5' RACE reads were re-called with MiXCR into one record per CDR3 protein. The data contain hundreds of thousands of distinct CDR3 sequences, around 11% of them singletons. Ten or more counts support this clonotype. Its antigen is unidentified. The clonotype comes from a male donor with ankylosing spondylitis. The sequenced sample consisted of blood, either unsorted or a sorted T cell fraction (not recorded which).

CDR3 sequence: CASSHLQRRGNYGYTF. For the CDR3, the DNA is TGTGCCAGCAGCCATCTACAGCGAAGGGGGAACTATGGCTACACCTTC. The chain links TRBV4-2 to TRBJ1-2, with a weak D call TRBD1 (6 bases). The CDR3 sequence is 16 residues long. Trimming left V 3 bases short and J 2 bases short, with 16 bases between. Germline values: CDR1 LGHNA, CDR2 YNFKEQ.